This entry lists 3 T cell receptor beta chains sequenced from one sample in a study of T cells expressing NK-cell markers. Using the 5' RACE reads, TCRdb records one entry per CDR3 protein without DNA. The listing records about 400,000 distinct CDR3 sequences. Sequenced material: blood T cells: a sorted CD56 or NKG2C T cell subset, CD4+ or CD8+ T cells, or bulk PBMC T cells (not recorded which). The receptors here all came from a woman between 45 and 60 years old in good health.

The rearrangement joins TRBV5-1 to TRBJ1-3. The CDR3 is made up of 15 amino acids. Germline CDR1 is SGHRS and CDR2 is YFSETQ. The CDR3 spells CASSLGSITGNTIYF.

This rearrangement joins TRBV27 to TRBJ1-1; with no DNA, the TCRdb D assignment of TRBD1 cannot be verified. Germline CDR1 MNHEY, CDR2 SMNVEV (reference sequence). The CDR3 is 14 residues long. The CDR3 region is CASRDRGASTEAFF.

The chain links TRBV11-2 to TRBJ2-6; TCRdb's D gene call, TRBD2, goes unchecked for lack of DNA. The CDR3 consists of 15 residues. Germline values: CDR1 SGHAT, CDR2 FQNNGV. CDR3 loop: CASRALYSGANVLTF.